Presented here are 17 T cell receptor beta chains from one specimen sequenced in a study of Ad26.COV2.S vaccination and SARS-CoV-2 variants (dated by TCRdb to the early 2020s). The treatment or condition label, as the study defines it: roughly 19 received Ad26.COV2.S at low or high dose, single or two shots; several received placebo; per-sample allocation not given. For vaccine and placebo recipients, the sequenced repertoires came from samples collected on day 63 after the first injection. Receptor amplification or capture employed the immunoSEQ multiplex PCR assay. TCRdb retrieved this table from immuneACCESS and kept in-frame rearrangements only. Not all clones are present; in checked studies, unresolved V genes account for under half, and no reason is known for the remainder. The table for this sample lists about 370,000 clones; approximately 90% of them were counted only once. Of the sample, about 3.6% falls within the top ten clones.

The starting material was peripheral blood, obtained in a trial of Ad26.COV2.S vaccine versus placebo. The receptors come from a person between 18 and 60 years old who received the Ad26.COV2.S COVID-19 vaccine or a placebo.

The chain links TRBV5-1 to TRBJ2-7; D not certain. Germline CDR1 reads SGHRS; CDR2 reads YFSETQ. This CDR3 is built from 13 residues. Trimming took off 3 bases at V and 3 bases at J, with 10 bases between the two ends. CDR3 DNA: TGCGCCAGCAGCTCCGGACGACTCTACGAGCAGTACTTC. Translated, it gives CASSSGRLYEQYF.

V and J are TRBV7-9 and TRBJ2-5; D may be TRBD1 or TRBD2 (6 bases each). The V and J ends lost 0 bases and 1 base respectively, with 15 bases between them. This CDR3 has 17 amino acids. From germline, CDR1 is SEHNR and CDR2 FQNEAQ (reference sequence). CDR3 region: CASSLARGTLVQETQYF. CDR3 DNA: TGTGCCAGCAGCTTAGCGCGCGGGACACTCGTCCAAGAGACCCAGTACTTC.

The chain carries TRBV7-8 and TRBJ1-1; no definite D call. The CDR3 length is 16 residues. Trimming took 5 bases from V and 6 from J, leaving 22 bases between them. Germline lookup yields CDR1 SGHVS and CDR2 FQNEAQ. For the CDR3, the DNA is TGTGCCAGCAGCCTCGACTTAGAAGGGTGGAGCGCTGAAGCTTTCTTT. This gives the protein CASSLDLEGWSAEAFF.

This chain joins TRBV7-2 and TRBJ2-7; 9 nucleotides agree with TRBD1. Trimming took 3 bases from V and 6 from J; bases not matched to a gene: 9. Germline loops: CDR1 SGHTA, CDR2 FQGNSA. The CDR3 is 15 amino acids. CDR3 protein: CASSFTGGAISEQYF. CDR3 DNA sequence: TGTGCCAGCAGCTTTACAGGGGGCGCGATATCCGAGCAGTACTTC.

This chain links TRBV2 with TRBJ2-5, with 9 positions matching TRBD2. CDR1 and CDR2 (germline): SNHLY, FYNNEI. The CDR3 has 13 amino acids. V dropped 5 bases and J dropped 13; count of bases not matched to a gene: 11. The CDR3 is CASSSAGGPPGYF. CDR3 DNA sequence: TGTGCCAGCAGTTCAGCGGGGGGCCCCCCGGGGTACTTC.

V is TRBV11-2 and J is TRBJ1-4; tentative D call: TRBD1 (6 bases). V lost 5 bases and J lost 6, with 16 bases in between. Germline V gives CDR1 SGHAT, CDR2 FQNNGV. This CDR3 spans 15 amino acids. CDR3 nucleotides: TGTGCCAGCAGCCAACAGGGAGCGGTCCATGAAAAACTGTTTTTT. Encoded protein: CASSQQGAVHEKLFF.

This clone has a handful of counts. The rearrangement links TRBV5-5 to TRBJ1-1; the match to TRBD1 covers 7 bases. V lost 6 bases, J lost 3 bases, and 8 bases stayed unmatched. The germline V gene encodes CDR1 SGHKS and CDR2 YYEKEE (reference sequence). The CDR3 consists of 14 residues. The CDR3 DNA reads as TGTGCCAGCAACTACGCAGGGGGAGACACTGAAGCTTTCTTT. Translating it yields CASNYAGGDTEAFF.

The chain carries TRBV29-1 and TRBJ2-1, with TRBD2 identical over 8 bases. V dropped 5 bases and J dropped 10; count of bases not matched to a gene: 10. The CDR3 has 13 amino acids. Germline V gene lookup returns CDR1 SQVTM and CDR2 ANQGSEA. The CDR3: CSVLYTSGIEQFF. The CDR3 nucleotides read TGCAGCGTTCTTTATACTAGCGGAATCGAGCAGTTCTTC.

This clone appeared once. The rearrangement links TRBV7-2 to TRBJ2-1; D is tentatively TRBD1 or TRBD2 (5 bases each). Between the trimmed V and J ends, which lost 1 base and 10 bases, there was a span of 14 bases. From germline, CDR1 is SGHTA and CDR2 FQGNSA. The CDR3 spans 14 residues. CDR3 region: CASSLVIGAQEQFF. The CDR3 DNA sequence: TGTGCCAGCAGCTTAGTGATCGGGGCGCAAGAGCAGTTCTTC.

A word on this clone: The junction shows a germline mismatch at one end, possibly a read error. The rearrangement links TRBV13 to TRBJ2-7; D might be TRBD1 or TRBD2, each matching 6 bases. Germline CDR1 reads PRHDT; CDR2 reads FYEKMQ (reference sequence). The CDR3 runs 12 residues. CDR3 loop: CASSLGPTGGDF. In DNA form, the CDR3 reads TGTGCCAGCAGCTTAGGCCCGACAGGCGGGGACTTC.

The V gene is TRBV5-1, the J gene TRBJ1-2; no reliable D call. The CDR3 length is 14 residues. Trimming took off 0 bases at V and 8 bases at J, with 14 bases between the two ends. CDR1 and CDR2 (germline): SGHRS, YFSETQ. The CDR3 spells CASSLVSVSGGYTF. DNA of the CDR3: TGCGCCAGCAGCTTGGTGTCAGTATCAGGCGGCTACACCTTC. Complete variable domain (other parts from reference TRBV5-1 and TRBJ1-2): KAGVTQTPRYLIKTRGQQVTLSCSPISGHRSVSWYQQTPGQGLQFLFEYFSETQRNKGNFPGRFSGRQFSNSRSEMNVSTLELGDSALYLCASSLVSVSGGYTFGSGTRLTVV.

The genes are TRBV11-2 and TRBJ2-7, with TRBD1 as a possible D gene (6 bases). Germline loops: CDR1 SGHAT, CDR2 FQNNGV. This CDR3 is 15 amino acids long. V lost 2 bases and J 0 bases, leaving 11 bases between the germline ends. The CDR3 nucleotides read TGTGCCAGCAGCTTAAATCGGGACAACTCCTACGAGCAGTACTTC. Amino acids: CASSLNRDNSYEQYF.

The rearrangement links TRBV19 to TRBJ1-1; 8 positions agree with TRBD1. The V gene end was trimmed by 4 bases and the J gene end by 4 bases; junction bases not matched to a gene: 5. The germline V gene encodes CDR1 LNHDA and CDR2 SQIVND (reference sequence). This CDR3 comprises 14 residues. The CDR3 sequence: CASSRGQGATEAFF. Here the CDR3 DNA reads TGTGCCAGTAGTAGGGGGCAGGGGGCCACTGAAGCTTTCTTT.

The chain employs TRBV7-9 and TRBJ1-4; D uncertain. Germline CDR1 reads SEHNR; CDR2 reads FQNEAQ (reference sequence). This CDR3 comprises 13 residues. V was shortened by 5 bases and J by 6 bases, with 10 bases between the two germline ends. Here the CDR3 reads CASSRMADEKLFF. CDR3 nucleotide sequence: TGTGCCAGCAGCCGGATGGCTGATGAAAAACTGTTTTTT.

The chain carries TRBV5-6 and TRBJ1-2, with TRBD1 matching 10 bases. The CDR3 is 15 residues long. V was clipped by 3 bases and J by 5 bases; unmatched bases: 7. Germline V lookup: CDR1 SGHDT, CDR2 YYEEEE. Here the CDR3 reads CASSWGTGVVYGYTF. CDR3 nucleotide sequence: TGTGCCAGCAGCTGGGGGACAGGGGTGGTATATGGCTACACCTTC.

This chain uses TRBV24-1 with TRBJ2-3; possible D gene TRBD1, 6 bases. Trimming shortened V by 3 bases and J by 4 bases, and 16 bases separated the two germline ends. Germline loops: CDR1 KGHDR, CDR2 SFDVKD. This CDR3 spans 16 amino acids. This CDR3 reads CATSDDATGEADTQYF. The CDR3 DNA reads as TGTGCCACCAGTGATGACGCGACAGGTGAGGCAGATACGCAGTATTTT.

The chain links TRBV29-1 to TRBJ1-2; D uncertain. The CDR3 sequence is 13 residues long. The germline gives CDR1 SQVTM, CDR2 ANQGSEA. The V end lost 8 bases, the J end lost 0 bases, and 13 bases lay between the germline ends. The CDR3, as DNA: TGCAGCCTGAGCGAAGGTACTAACTATGGCTACACCTTC. Translating it yields CSLSEGTNYGYTF.